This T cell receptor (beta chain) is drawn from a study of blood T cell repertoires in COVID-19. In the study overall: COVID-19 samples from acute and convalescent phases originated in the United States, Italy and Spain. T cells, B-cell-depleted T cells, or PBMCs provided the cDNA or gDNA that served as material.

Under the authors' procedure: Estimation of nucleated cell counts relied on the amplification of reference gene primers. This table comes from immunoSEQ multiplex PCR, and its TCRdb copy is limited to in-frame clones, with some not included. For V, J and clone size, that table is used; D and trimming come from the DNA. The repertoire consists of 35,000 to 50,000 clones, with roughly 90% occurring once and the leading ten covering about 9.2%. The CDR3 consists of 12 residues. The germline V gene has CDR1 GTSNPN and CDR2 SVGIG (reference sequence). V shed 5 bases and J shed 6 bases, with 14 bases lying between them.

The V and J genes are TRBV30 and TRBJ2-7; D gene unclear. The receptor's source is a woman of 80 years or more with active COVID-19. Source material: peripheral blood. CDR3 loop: CAWGPRRGEQYF. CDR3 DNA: TGTGCCTGGGGCCCCCGTCGAGGCGAGCAGTACTTC.